The 19 T cell receptor beta chains given below trace back to one sample, sequenced in a study of identical twins. One entry per CDR3 protein, called by TCRdb with MiXCR from the 5' RACE reads. Of some 600,000 distinct CDR3 sequences listed, 7.1% are singletons. A further study also used this sample, focusing on yellow fever vaccine responses in identical twins.

Sequenced input: PBMCs. Receptors were obtained from a woman aged 18-30 years in good health.

The chain carries TRBV6-5 and TRBJ1-6; 8 bases agree with TRBD1. V trimming: 2 bases; J trimming: 7 bases; junction bases outside the gene matches: 4. CDR1 and CDR2 (germline): MNHEY, SVGAGI. The CDR3 is 15 residues long. The CDR3 region has the DNA TGTGCCAGCAGTTACGGACAGGGAGGAAATTCACCCCTCCACTTT. Translating gives CASSYGQGGNSPLHF.

This clonotype was counted only a few times. J is TRBJ2-3 and V is TRBV6-2 or TRBV6-3; D possibly corresponds to TRBD1 (6 bases). V lost 2 bases, J lost 4 bases, and 10 bases lay in between. The CDR3 runs 14 residues. Germline CDR1 is MNHEY and CDR2 is SVGEGT. The CDR3 loop is CASSYGRGPDTQYF. CDR3 DNA: TGTGCCAGCAGTTACGGCAGGGGCCCAGATACGCAGTATTTT.

The chain is built from TRBV27 and TRBJ1-1; TRBD1 agrees at 7 bases. The CDR3 is 14 amino acids. V gave up 7 bases and J gave up 1 base; unmatched junction bases: 6. CDR1 is MNHEY and CDR2 is SMNVEV in the germline V gene (reference sequence). The CDR3 protein is CASNTGTANTEAFF. CDR3 nucleotides: TGTGCCAGCAATACCGGGACAGCGAACACTGAAGCTTTCTTT.

Many counts were recorded for this clonotype. The chain joins TRBV29-1 to TRBJ2-2; TRBD2 matches 7 bases. The CDR3 has 13 residues. Looked up from germline, CDR1 is SQVTM and CDR2 is ANQGSEA. J gave up 4 bases and V 6 bases, and 5 bases lay outside the gene matches. The CDR3 region has the DNA TGCAGCGTGGAGCGGGGAATCACCGGGGAGCTGTTTTTT. This codes for CSVERGITGELFF.

This clonotype occurred many times. The chain combines TRBV6-5 with TRBJ1-5; 7 nucleotides align to TRBD1. Germline loops: CDR1 MNHEY, CDR2 SVGAGI. The V segment lost 0 bases and the J segment 7 bases; nucleotides outside the gene matches: 3. This CDR3 is 14 amino acids long. The CDR3 reads CASSYSGGVQPQHF. The CDR3 DNA follows: TGTGCCAGCAGTTACTCAGGGGGCGTCCAGCCCCAGCATTTT.

The table lists this clonotype with a few counts. The CDR3 here is CASSTPTSGELFF. The CDR3 nucleotides are TGTGCCAGCAGCACACCGACATCCGGGGAGCTGTTTTTT. The chain carries TRBV9 and TRBJ2-2; D unresolved. Trimming took off 4 bases at V and 6 bases at J, with 10 bases between the two ends. Germline CDR1 reads SGDLS; CDR2 reads YYNGEE. CDR3 length: 13 residues.

The sample holds a few counts of this clonotype. The V gene is TRBV29-1, the J gene TRBJ2-3; 9 nucleotides match TRBD2. Trimming took 4 bases from V and 3 from J; bases not matched to a gene: 5. Germline loops: CDR1 SQVTM, CDR2 ANQGSEA. The CDR3 length is 14 residues. CDR3 in DNA: TGCAGCGTTGTCTTAGCGGGAGTGACAGATACGCAGTATTTT. It encodes CSVVLAGVTDTQYF.

This clonotype came up many times. The chain uses TRBV5-1 and TRBJ2-7; 10 positions agree with TRBD1. Per the germline V gene, CDR1 is SGHRS and CDR2 is YFSETQ. J lost 4 bases, V lost 0 bases, and 10 bases had no gene match. This CDR3 region has 17 residues. The CDR3 loop is CASSLGFPTGGEYEQYV. In nucleotides, the CDR3 is TGCGCCAGCAGCTTGGGTTTCCCGACAGGGGGCGAGTACGAGCAGTACGTC.

This clonotype was counted a few times. The chain joins TRBV20-1 to TRBJ1-1; tentatively, D is TRBD1 (6 bases). The CDR3 has 16 residues. The V and J ends lost 0 bases and 1 base respectively, with 15 bases between them. CDR1 is DFQATT, CDR2 SNEGSKA, per germline (reference sequence). The CDR3 loop reads CSARDQRGTKNTEAFF. Written as DNA, the CDR3 is TGCAGTGCTAGAGATCAGCGGGGGACAAAGAACACTGAAGCTTTCTTT.

The table lists this clonotype with many counts. The chain is built from TRBV12-3 or TRBV12-4 and TRBJ2-3, with D possibly called TRBD1 or TRBD2 (5 bases each). The CDR3 totals 15 residues. Trimming cost V 3 bases and J 1 base, with 11 bases left between them. The CDR3 spells CASSFMGVGTDTQYF. In nucleotides, the CDR3 is TGTGCCAGCAGTTTCATGGGGGTTGGCACAGATACGCAGTATTTT.

The sample holds a few counts of this clonotype. The V and J genes are TRBV6-5 and TRBJ1-2; D is undetermined. V lost 2 bases and J 7 bases, leaving 11 bases between the germline ends. The CDR3 consists of 13 residues. Looked up from germline, CDR1 is MNHEY and CDR2 is SVGAGI. This chain's CDR3 is CASSYLGSGGYTF. CDR3 nucleotides: TGTGCCAGCAGTTACCTGGGGAGTGGTGGCTACACCTTC.

This clonotype was observed a few times. J is TRBJ2-7 and V is TRBV5-1; 8 bases map to TRBD1. Germline-derived CDR1 and CDR2 are SGHRS and YFSETQ. Trimming cost V 3 bases and J 4 bases; bases outside gene matches: 6. The CDR3 consists of 14 residues. CDR3 DNA: TGCGCCAGCAGCTCTGGGACAGGAGAATACGAGCAGTACTTC. This codes for CASSSGTGEYEQYF. Supplemented by reference TRBV5-1 and TRBJ2-7, the full variable domain reads KAGVTQTPRYLIKTRGQQVTLSCSPISGHRSVSWYQQTPGQGLQFLFEYFSETQRNKGNFPGRFSGRQFSNSRSEMNVSTLELGDSALYLCASSSGTGEYEQYFGPGTRLTVT.

Many counts were recorded for this clonotype. The V and J genes are TRBV5-6 and TRBJ2-7; weak D call: TRBD1 (6 bases). The CDR3 sequence is 16 residues long. CDR1 SGHDT and CDR2 YYEEEE come from the germline V gene. The V end was cut by 2 bases, the J end by 2 bases, with 17 bases between. This CDR3 is CASSFRGWEIPYEQYF. The CDR3 DNA follows: TGTGCCAGCAGCTTTAGGGGGTGGGAAATACCCTACGAGCAGTACTTC. The whole variable domain, filled in from reference TRBV5-6 and TRBJ2-7, reads DAGVTQSPTHLIKTRGQQVTLRCSPKSGHDTVSWYQQALGQGPQFIFQYYEEEERQRGNFPDRFSGHQFPNYSSELNVNALLLGDSALYLCASSFRGWEIPYEQYFGPGTRLTVT.

The V and J genes are TRBV24-1 and TRBJ2-5; no definite D call. The V gene's germline CDR1 is KGHDR and CDR2 SFDVKD. V shed 0 bases and J shed 5 bases, with 3 bases lying between them. This CDR3 has 12 residues. As DNA, the CDR3 is TGTGCCACCAGTGATTTGTCGGAGACCCAGTACTTC. Residues: CATSDLSETQYF.

This clonotype was seen more than once but under ten times. The chain carries TRBV5-6 and TRBJ2-3; no definite D call. The CDR3 is 16 residues long. Germline values: CDR1 SGHDT, CDR2 YYEEEE. V was trimmed by 4 bases and J by 4 bases, leaving 19 bases between them. CDR3 bases: TGTGCCAGCAGCCGACTCGTTCCGCTGTCGGCAGATACGCAGTATTTT. It codes for CASSRLVPLSADTQYF.

This clonotype was seen only a few times. The rearrangement joins TRBV6-1 to TRBJ1-1; D gene unclear. Germline values: CDR1 MNHNS, CDR2 SASEGT. CDR3 length equals 13 residues. V was shortened by 8 bases and J by 1 base, with 11 bases between the two germline ends. CDR3 region: CASGGRENTEAFF. The CDR3 DNA is TGTGCCAGCGGTGGACGGGAGAACACTGAAGCTTTCTTT.

This clonotype showed up just a few times. The chain carries TRBV20-1 and TRBJ2-2; TRBD1 aligns across 7 bases. V lost 4 bases and J lost 5; bases outside the gene matches: 7. The CDR3 covers 14 residues. CDR1 is DFQATT and CDR2 is SNEGSKA in the germline V gene (reference sequence). The CDR3 is CSATGTVGTGELFF. CDR3 nucleotides: TGCAGTGCTACCGGGACAGTCGGTACCGGGGAGCTGTTTTTT.

This clonotype was picked up a small number of times. The chain uses TRBV29-1 and TRBJ2-2; no firm D call. Germline-derived CDR1 and CDR2 are SQVTM and ANQGSEA. The CDR3 loop spans 12 amino acids. Trimming took 4 bases from V and 3 from J, leaving 6 bases between them. CDR3 amino acids: CSVVCDTGELFF. CDR3 bases: TGCAGCGTTGTTTGCGACACCGGGGAGCTGTTTTTT.

The chain is built from TRBV20-1 and TRBJ2-5, with TRBD1 matching 8 bases. After removal of 5 bases from V and 10 bases from J, the junction contained 15 bases not matched to a gene. Per germline, CDR1 DFQATT and CDR2 SNEGSKA (reference sequence). There are 14 residues in the CDR3. CDR3 sequence (DNA): TGCAGTGCTTTACCGGACAGGGCCAAGGGTGGCCAGTACTTC. It is translated as CSALPDRAKGGQYF.